These 7 T cell receptor beta chains originate from one sample sequenced in a study of blood T cell repertoires in COVID-19. The data were produced by immunoSEQ multiplex PCR, yet TCRdb's version contains in-frame clones alone and is incomplete. The table records more than 150,000 clones, 80% to 90% of them present only once. The sequenced sample was peripheral blood. These TCRs come from a woman aged 40 to 49 with acute or convalescent COVID-19.

The J gene is TRBJ2-3, the V gene TRBV7-9, with D hard to call. The CDR3 length is 12 residues. V was pared by 1 base and J by 4 bases, with 3 bases between. The germline CDR1 and CDR2 sequences are SEHNR and FQNEAQ (reference sequence). CDR3 residues: CASSLVADTQYF. CDR3 nucleotide sequence: TGTGCCAGCAGCTTAGTCGCAGATACGCAGTATTTT.

The table lists this clone with a count of one. This rearrangement joins TRBV7-9 to TRBJ2-6; 8 nucleotides line up with TRBD2. CDR3 size: 18 residues. Germline V gene sequence: CDR1 SEHNR, CDR2 FQNEAQ (reference sequence). The ends lost 2 bases at V and 0 bases at J; junction bases unmatched: 6. This chain's CDR3 is CASSLTPSGGSGANVLTF. Here the CDR3 DNA reads TGTGCCAGCAGCTTAACTCCGAGCGGGGGCTCTGGGGCCAACGTCCTGACTTTC.

The J gene is TRBJ1-1, the V gene TRBV27; the match to TRBD1 covers 9 bases. This CDR3 region has 14 residues. Germline V gives CDR1 MNHEY, CDR2 SMNVEV (reference sequence). Unmatched junction bases numbered 7, after V lost 8 bases and J lost 3 bases. The DNA for the CDR3 is TGTGCCAGCTATACCGGGACAGGGCACACTGAAGCTTTCTTT. It encodes CASYTGTGHTEAFF.

In DNA form, the CDR3 reads TGTGCCACCCAGGGCTTTGGCGCCAACGTCCTGACTTTC. Translating gives CATQGFGANVLTF. The V call is TRBV28, the J call TRBJ2-6; possible D gene TRBD1, 5 bases. The CDR3 is made up of 13 amino acids. Per germline, CDR1 MDHEN and CDR2 SYDVKM. V dropped 10 bases and J dropped 7 bases, with 14 bases sitting between them. The whole variable domain, remainder taken from reference TRBV28 and TRBJ2-6, is DVKVTQSSRYLVKRTGEKVFLECVQDMDHENMFWYRQDPGLGLRLIYFSYDVKMKEKGDIPEGYSVSREKKERFSLILESASTNQTSMYLCATQGFGANVLTFGAGSRLTVL.

This clone was seen once. J is TRBJ2-1 and V is TRBV24-1, with TRBD2 matching 10 bases. The CDR3 has 16 residues. Germline V gene sequence: CDR1 KGHDR, CDR2 SFDVKD. J lost 9 bases, V lost 3 bases, and 10 bases had no gene match. The CDR3 sequence: CATSDPGGLAGVEQFF. The CDR3 nucleotides read TGTGCCACCAGTGATCCAGGAGGGCTAGCGGGAGTTGAGCAGTTCTTC.

The chain joins TRBV27 to TRBJ1-4; TRBD1 matches at 7 bases. The CDR3 length is 15 residues. Trimming cost V 7 bases and J 5 bases; bases outside gene matches: 10. Germline CDR1 is MNHEY and CDR2 is SMNVEV (reference sequence). In DNA, the CDR3 is TGTGCCAGCAAGCTCTCGGGACAGAGAAATGAAAAACTGTTTTTT. Translated: CASKLSGQRNEKLFF.

CDR3 residues: CASSHTESDSPKTDTQYF. The CDR3 DNA is TGCGCCAGCAGTCACACGGAATCAGACTCTCCTAAAACAGATACGCAGTATTTT. The chain recombines TRBV23-1 with TRBJ2-3; D gene ambiguous. TRBV23-1 is known as an ORF, though its function is uncertain. CDR3 size: 18 residues. Trimming shortened V by 3 bases and J by 3 bases, and 22 bases separated the two germline ends.